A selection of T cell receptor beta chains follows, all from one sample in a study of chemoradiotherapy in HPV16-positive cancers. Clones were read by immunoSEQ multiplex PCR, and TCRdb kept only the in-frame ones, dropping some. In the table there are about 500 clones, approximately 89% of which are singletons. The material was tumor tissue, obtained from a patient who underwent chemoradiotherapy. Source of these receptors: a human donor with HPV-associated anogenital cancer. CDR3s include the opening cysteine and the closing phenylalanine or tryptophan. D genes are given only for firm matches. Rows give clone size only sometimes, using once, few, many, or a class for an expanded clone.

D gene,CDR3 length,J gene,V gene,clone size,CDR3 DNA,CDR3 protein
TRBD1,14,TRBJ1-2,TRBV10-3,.,TGTGCCATCGCAATCGAAGGACAGGGGAGTGGCTACACCTTC,CAIAIEGQGSGYTF
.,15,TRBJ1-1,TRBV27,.,TGTGCCAGAGACCTCCCTCCGGGGCTCAACACTGAAGCTTTCTTT,CARDLPPGLNTEAFF
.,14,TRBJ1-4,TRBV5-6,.,TGTGCCAGCAGCTTTCAGGGACTGGGTGAAAAACTGTTTTTT,CASSFQGLGEKLFF
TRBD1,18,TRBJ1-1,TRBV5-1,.,TGCGCCAGCAGCCCTTGGGGACAGGGGTTTTACGCGAACACTGAAGCTTTCTTT,CASSPWGQGFYANTEAFF
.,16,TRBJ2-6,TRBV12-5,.,TGTGCTAGTTACAGTTCAGGACTTTCAGGGGCCAACGTCCTGACTTTC,CASYSSGLSGANVLTF
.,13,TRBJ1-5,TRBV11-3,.,TGTGCCAGCAGCAGAGGGACCAATCAGCCCCAGCATTTT,CASSRGTNQPQHF
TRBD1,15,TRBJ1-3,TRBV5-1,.,TGCGCCAGCAGCACAGACAGGGCCTCTGGAAACACCATATATTTT,CASSTDRASGNTIYF
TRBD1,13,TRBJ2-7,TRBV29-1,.,TGCAGCTTCCACAGGGGGCGCATGGACGAGCAGTACTTC,CSFHRGRMDEQYF
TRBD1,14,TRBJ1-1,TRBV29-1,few,TGCAGCGTTGGTCGACAGGGCCAGAACACTGAAGCTTTCTTT,CSVGRQGQNTEAFF
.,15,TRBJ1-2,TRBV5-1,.,TGCGCCAGCAGCTTGGACGGACAGCCCACCTATGGCTACACCTTC,CASSLDGQPTYGYTF
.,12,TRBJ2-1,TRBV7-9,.,TGTGCCAGCAGCCCTCCTATTAATGAGCAGTTCTTC,CASSPPINEQFF
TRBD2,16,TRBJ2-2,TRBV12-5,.,TGTGCTAGTGGACCCACCACTAGCGGGGCAATCGGGGAGCTGTTTTTT,CASGPTTSGAIGELFF
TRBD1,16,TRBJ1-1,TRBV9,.,TGTGCCAGCAGCGAGGGGACAGGTGTCATGAACACTGAAGCTTTCTTT,CASSEGTGVMNTEAFF
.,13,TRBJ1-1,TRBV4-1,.,TGCGCCAGCAGCCAATGGACTATCACTGAAGCTTTCTTT,CASSQWTITEAFF
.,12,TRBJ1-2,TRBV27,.,TGTGCCAGCAGTCCCACAGGGAGCGGCTACACCTTC,CASSPTGSGYTF
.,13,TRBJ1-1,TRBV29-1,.,TGCAGCGCCCAAGCGGGGGAAGGCACTGAAGCTTTCTTT,CSAQAGEGTEAFF
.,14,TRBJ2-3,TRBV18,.,TGTGCCAGCTCACCAATTAGGGGGACAGATACGCAGTATTTT,CASSPIRGTDTQYF
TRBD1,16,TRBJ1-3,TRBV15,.,TGTGCCACCAGCTCAAGCACCGGACAGGGGTGGAACACCATATATTTT,CATSSSTGQGWNTIYF
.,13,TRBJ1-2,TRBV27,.,TGTGCCAGCAGTTTATTGTACGGATTTGGCTACACCTTC,CASSLLYGFGYTF
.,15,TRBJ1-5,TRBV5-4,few,TGTGCCAGCAGCTTGGGCGGGGAGGCAGGTCAGCCCCAGCATTTT,CASSLGGEAGQPQHF
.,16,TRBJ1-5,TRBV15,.,TGTGCCACCAGCTGGGTGCTTAGGGTCCCCAATCAGCCCCAGCATTTT,CATSWVLRVPNQPQHF
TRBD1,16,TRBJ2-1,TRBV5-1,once,TGCGCCAGCAGCTTGTACGGACAGGGGGATTACAATGAGCAGTTCTTC,CASSLYGQGDYNEQFF
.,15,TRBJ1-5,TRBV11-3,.,TGTGCCAGCAGCTTAAACAGGGATAGCAATCAGCCCCAGCATTTT,CASSLNRDSNQPQHF
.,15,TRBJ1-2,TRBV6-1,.,TGTGCCAGCATTAAGGGAGGGGAAGCTAACTATGGCTACACCTTC,CASIKGGEANYGYTF
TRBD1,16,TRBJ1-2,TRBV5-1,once,TGCGCCAGCAGCTCCGAGGGGGCGGGCTCTCGAAATGGCTACACCTTC,CASSSEGAGSRNGYTF
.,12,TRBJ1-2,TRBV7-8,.,TGTGCCAGCAGCTTGGGGGGAAATGGCTACACCTTC,CASSLGGNGYTF
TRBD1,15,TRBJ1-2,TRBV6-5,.,TGTGCCAGCAGTTCCTCTGGCGGACAGGGCTATGGCTACACCTTC,CASSSSGGQGYGYTF
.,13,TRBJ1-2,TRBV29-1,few,TGCAGCGCCCCATTGGGGGTAGGATATGGCTACACCTTC,CSAPLGVGYGYTF
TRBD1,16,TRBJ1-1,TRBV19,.,TGTGCCAGTAGTATAGGCACAGGGGTTGCGAACACTGAAGCTTTCTTT,CASSIGTGVANTEAFF
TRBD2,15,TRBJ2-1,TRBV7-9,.,TGTGCCAGCAGCCGACTAGCGGGGGGCCCAAATGAGCAGTTCTTC,CASSRLAGGPNEQFF
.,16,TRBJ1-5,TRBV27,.,TGTGCCAGCAGTTCTCTACTAGGACATGCCAATCAGCCCCAGCATTTT,CASSSLLGHANQPQHF
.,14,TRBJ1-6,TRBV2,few,TGTGCCAGTTCTTCGGCCCCGAATAATTCACCCCTCCACTTT,CASSSAPNNSPLHF
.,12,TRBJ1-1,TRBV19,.,TGTGCCAATCAGGACAGAGACACTGAAGCTTTCTTT,CANQDRDTEAFF
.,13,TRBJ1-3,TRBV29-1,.,TGCAGCGCCCGGGGCGACTCTGGAAACACCATATATTTT,CSARGDSGNTIYF
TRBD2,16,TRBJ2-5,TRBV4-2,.,TGTGCCAGCAGCCAAAAAGGGCGGGGGGAGCAAGAGACCCAGTACTTC,CASSQKGRGEQETQYF
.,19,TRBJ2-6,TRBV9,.,TGTGCCAGCAGCGTAGTTAGCGGCAGGACTTACTCTGGGGCCAACGTCCTGACTTTC,CASSVVSGRTYSGANVLTF